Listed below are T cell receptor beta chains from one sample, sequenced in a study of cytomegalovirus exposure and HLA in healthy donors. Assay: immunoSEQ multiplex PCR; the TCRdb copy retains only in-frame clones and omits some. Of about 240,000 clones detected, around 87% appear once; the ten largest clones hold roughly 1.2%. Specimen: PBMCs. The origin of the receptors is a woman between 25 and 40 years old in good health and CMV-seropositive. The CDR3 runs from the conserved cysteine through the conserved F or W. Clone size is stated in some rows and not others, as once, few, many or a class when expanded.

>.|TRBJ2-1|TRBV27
CASSLSGLVGEFF
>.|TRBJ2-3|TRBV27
CASSWGLAGVRRTDTQYF
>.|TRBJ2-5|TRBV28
CASTDDRGFETQYF
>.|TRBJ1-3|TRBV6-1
CASSVGMRSSGNTIYF
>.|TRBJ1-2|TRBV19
CATTPNAGQGSGYTF
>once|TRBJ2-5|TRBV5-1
CASSLVRQTETQYF
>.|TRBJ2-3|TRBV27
CASSRLSGSRNTQYF
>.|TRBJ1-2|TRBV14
CASSQDLSNGYTF
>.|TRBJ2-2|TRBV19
CASSPTGLAGARGATGELFF
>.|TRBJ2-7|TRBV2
CASNDQSLSTSTYEQYF
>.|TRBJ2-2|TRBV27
CASRPLAGPGELFF
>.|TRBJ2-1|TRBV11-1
CASSQGRRVEQFF
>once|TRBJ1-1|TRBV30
CAGRKFMSTEAFF
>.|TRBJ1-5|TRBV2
CASSDVLPGQGNQPQHF
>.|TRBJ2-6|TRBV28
CASSLLYSSGANVLTF
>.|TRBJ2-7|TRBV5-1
CASSGGQGWEQYF
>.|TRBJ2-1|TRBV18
CASSPSGGRRYNEQFF
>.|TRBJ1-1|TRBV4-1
CASSQVRREVNTEAFF
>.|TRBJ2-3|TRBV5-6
CASSRRSGNTDTQYF
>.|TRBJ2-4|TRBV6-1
CASRPERAGKNIQYF
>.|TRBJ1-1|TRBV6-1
CASSELRNTEAFF
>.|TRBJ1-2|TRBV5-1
CASRRDRGDYGYTF
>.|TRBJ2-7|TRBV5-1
CASSSSPGAGDYEQYF
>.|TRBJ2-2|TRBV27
CASSLGGHGELFF
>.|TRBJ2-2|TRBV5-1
CASSLRGLAGASTGELFF
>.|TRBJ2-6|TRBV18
CASSLIQGSGANVLTF
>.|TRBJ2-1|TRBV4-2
CASSQEGTSGRRGLNEQFF
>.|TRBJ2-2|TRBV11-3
CASSFNRAGELFF
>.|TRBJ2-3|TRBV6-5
CASSFGTSGTLDF
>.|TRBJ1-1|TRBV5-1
CASSAGVTGALNTEAFF
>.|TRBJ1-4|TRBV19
CASAGGALDEKLFF
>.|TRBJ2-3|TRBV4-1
CASSQPLRGSTQYF
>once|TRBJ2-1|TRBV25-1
CASSGILNFQGEQFF
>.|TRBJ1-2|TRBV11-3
CASSPRTGEGYTF
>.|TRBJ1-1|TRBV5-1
CASSWQGVEARTEAFF
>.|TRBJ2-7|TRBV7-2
CASSSTGSDYEQYF
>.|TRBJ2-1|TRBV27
CASSLGGRATEQFF
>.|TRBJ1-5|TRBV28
CASSIRQTWDISNQPQHF
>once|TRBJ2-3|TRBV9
CASSPLQGSDTQYF
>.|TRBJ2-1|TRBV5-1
CASTLGAGGYNEQFF
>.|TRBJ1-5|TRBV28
CASSLYGRDQPQHF
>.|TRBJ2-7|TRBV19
CASIPRGSEGTYEQYF
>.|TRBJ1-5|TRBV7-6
CASSLYGGLNQPQHF
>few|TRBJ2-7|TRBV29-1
CSVEGDRGNEQYF
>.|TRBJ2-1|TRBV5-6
CASSLEQGISSYNEQFF
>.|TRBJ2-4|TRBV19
CASRPGSGGNIQYF
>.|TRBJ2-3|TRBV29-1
CSARLGQGFEDTQYF
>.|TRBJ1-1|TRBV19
CASSEGVDTEAFF
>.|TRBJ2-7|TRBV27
CASSRDPWDRGPSYEQYF
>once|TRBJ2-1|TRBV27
CASSFGGTSGRGEQFF
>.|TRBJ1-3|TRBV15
CATSPGQTHSGNTIYF
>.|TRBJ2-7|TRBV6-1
CASSEVRGYYEQYF
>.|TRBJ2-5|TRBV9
CASSVTGTKGETQYF
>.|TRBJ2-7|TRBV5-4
CASSPSPGQGVNEQYF
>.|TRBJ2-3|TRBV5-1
CASSLSGRTDTQYF
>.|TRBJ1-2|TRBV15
CATSSGVKQDRHNYGYTF
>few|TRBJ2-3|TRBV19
CATRTSGRDTQYF
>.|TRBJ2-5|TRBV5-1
CASSLSPVGGTQYF
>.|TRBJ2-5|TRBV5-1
CASSPSDLEETQYF
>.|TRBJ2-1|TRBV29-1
CSGTNSGRAFNNNEQFF